The rows below give T cell receptor beta chains drawn from one sample of a study of identical twins. TCRdb processed the 5' RACE reads anew with MiXCR; each CDR3 protein has one entry. The repertoire holds more than 600,000 distinct CDR3 sequences, with approximately 18% as singletons. These same records also appear under a second study, on T cells expressing NK-cell markers.

Sample: PBMCs. The receptor source for this set is a woman aged 18-30 years in good health. Both conserved end residues are trimmed from each CDR3. The D gene is left open where the match is weak. Only some rows state a clone size, as once, few, many or a class for expanded clones.

TRBV20-1	NA	NA	TRBJ2-7	SASGETYEQY
TRBV20-1	NA	NA	TRBJ2-7	SAMDREGSYEQY
TRBV18	NA	few	TRBJ2-7	ASSPPDRYRYEQY
TRBV7-6	TRBD2	NA	TRBJ2-5	ASSSRLAGATRQETQY
TRBV30	NA	few	TRBJ2-3	AWGFDTQY
TRBV5-1	NA	NA	TRBJ2-5	ASSLGWVRETQY
TRBV5-1	NA	few	TRBJ2-2	ASSPTWSAGTGELF
TRBV12-3/TRBV12-4	NA	few	TRBJ2-7	ASSLSSWRGEQY
TRBV12-3/TRBV12-4	TRBD2	NA	TRBJ2-1	ASTGLAAYNEQF
TRBV20-1	TRBD1	many	TRBJ2-3	SATGQGVDTQY
TRBV7-9	TRBD1	few	TRBJ1-1	ASSLVQGGAEAF
TRBV10-3	NA	few	TRBJ2-6	AIGTSGANVLT
TRBV11-2	NA	few	TRBJ2-7	ASSSLGDEQY
TRBV25-1	TRBD1	NA	TRBJ2-7	ASSPTGWNEQY
TRBV20-1	TRBD1	NA	TRBJ2-2	SARPTGRNTGELF
TRBV7-9	NA	NA	TRBJ1-4	ASSLDTEGEKLF